This passage covers 24 T cell receptor beta chains from one sample sequenced in a study of blood T cells in healthy people across ages. PCR was performed a second time for about 7 to 11 cycles using a sample-barcoded 5' primer and a J-beta primer mix. Using its own MiXCR run on the 5' RACE reads, TCRdb lists one record per CDR3 protein. The profile shows hundreds of thousands of distinct CDR3 sequences, about 56% of them singletons. Sequencing input: blood. The receptors were gathered from a man in his forties or fifties in good health.

V is TRBV2 and J is TRBJ2-1, with TRBD2 identical over 8 bases. J gave up 0 bases and V 9 bases, and 7 bases lay outside the gene matches. The CDR3 spans 15 residues. From germline, CDR1 is SNHLY and CDR2 FYNNEI. The CDR3 DNA is TGTGCCAGGAATGGCGGGGGGAGCTCCTACAATGAGCAGTTCTTC. Translating gives CARNGGGSSYNEQFF.

The rearrangement links TRBV4-2 to TRBJ2-6; perhaps TRBD1 as D (6 bases). The CDR3 spans 18 residues. The V gene lost 0 bases and the J gene lost 3 bases, with 15 bases spanning the gap. Germline V CDR1 and CDR2: LGHNA, YNFKEQ. CDR3 sequence (DNA): TGTGCCAGCAGCCAAGAATGTCCAGGGGCTGGTGGGGCCAACGTCCTGACTTTC. Its translation: CASSQECPGAGGANVLTF.

There are a few counts of this clonotype. The rearrangement uses TRBV15 and TRBJ1-6; 7 bases fit TRBD1. Germline CDR1 and CDR2: LNHNV and YYDKDF (reference sequence). The CDR3 runs to 17 residues. V gave up 5 bases and J gave up 10 bases; unmatched junction bases: 17. The CDR3 coding sequence is TGTGCCACCAGCGGGACAAGACAGGGTTTACGGGGATCACCCCTCCACTTT. Encoded protein: CATSGTRQGLRGSPLHF.

This clonotype has more than one count but fewer than ten. CDR3 sequence (DNA): TGCAGCGTGCCCCAAGCCGGGACTAGCGGCACAGATACGCAGTATTTT. Its translation: CSVPQAGTSGTDTQYF. The genes are TRBV29-1 and TRBJ2-3; 10 bases are a match to TRBD2. V was pared by 6 bases and J by 1 base, with 10 bases of the junction left unmatched. Per germline, CDR1 SQVTM and CDR2 ANQGSEA. This CDR3 contains 16 residues.

V gene TRBV20-1 combines with J gene TRBJ1-2; D is undetermined. CDR1 and CDR2 from the germline V gene are DFQATT and SNEGSKA (reference sequence). V was pared by 1 base and J by 4 bases, with 10 bases between. The CDR3 consists of 13 residues. CDR3 region: CSARVGMVYGYTF. DNA for the CDR3: TGCAGTGCTAGAGTAGGAATGGTCTATGGCTACACCTTC.

The V call is TRBV9, the J call TRBJ2-5; D might be TRBD1 (5 bases). V was shortened by 0 bases and J by 3 bases, with 9 bases between the two germline ends. This CDR3 has 14 amino acids. Germline values: CDR1 SGDLS, CDR2 YYNGEE. As DNA, the CDR3 is TGTGCCAGCAGCGTAGCTGGGGCTAAAGAGACCCAGTACTTC. Its translation: CASSVAGAKETQYF.

The chain joins TRBV9 to TRBJ2-3; 8 bases are shared with TRBD2. The V segment lost 6 bases and the J segment 0 bases; nucleotides outside the gene matches: 9. From germline, CDR1 is SGDLS and CDR2 YYNGEE. The CDR3 spans 16 residues. This CDR3 reads CASTIGSGASTDTQYF. In DNA, the CDR3 is TGTGCCAGCACTATAGGTAGCGGGGCAAGCACAGATACGCAGTATTTT.

V and J are TRBV28 and TRBJ2-6; 9 bases align to TRBD1. Germline V gives CDR1 MDHEN, CDR2 SYDVKM. V gave up 6 bases and J gave up 2 bases; unmatched junction bases: 11. This CDR3 contains 18 residues. Written as DNA, the CDR3 is TGTGCCAGCAGCCTTCACGGACAGGGGATTACTGGGGCCAACGTCCTGACTTTC. It translates to CASSLHGQGITGANVLTF.

This chain joins TRBV28 and TRBJ1-5, with 8 bases lining up with TRBD1. Trimming removed 7 bases from V and 5 bases from J; junction bases left unmatched: 4. The CDR3 is 13 residues long. CDR1 and CDR2 (germline): MDHEN, SYDVKM. The CDR3 is CASIEDRDQPQHF. DNA for the CDR3: TGTGCCAGCATCGAGGACAGGGATCAGCCCCAGCATTTT.

This chain links TRBV6-5 with TRBJ2-1; D assignment may be TRBD1 or TRBD2 (5 bases each). Germline CDR1 reads MNHEY; CDR2 reads SVGAGI. V was trimmed by 2 bases and J by 8 bases, leaving 22 bases between them. This CDR3 comprises 17 residues. Written as DNA, the CDR3 is TGTGCCAGCAGTTACGGCGGGTGGGGGACCCTGGGAGATGAGCAGTTCTTC. Translating gives CASSYGGWGTLGDEQFF.

The CDR3 sequence is CASSVVGEETQYF. The CDR3 nucleotides are TGTGCCAGCAGCGTAGTTGGAGAAGAGACCCAGTACTTC. The rearrangement joins TRBV9 to TRBJ2-5, with D unresolved. The V end lost 0 bases, the J end lost 3 bases, and 6 bases lay between the germline ends. Germline V CDR1 and CDR2: SGDLS, YYNGEE. The CDR3 has 13 residues.

The table lists this clonotype with a few counts. The chain links TRBV10-3 to TRBJ2-7; D uncertain. The V end lost 10 bases, the J end lost 3 bases, and 16 bases lay between the germline ends. This CDR3 has 13 amino acids. CDR1 is ENHRY, CDR2 SYGVKD, per germline. CDR3 in amino acids: CATYFIALYEQYF. The CDR3 DNA sequence: TGTGCCACCTACTTTATAGCCCTCTACGAGCAGTACTTC.

The V call is TRBV28, the J call TRBJ2-3; a possible D gene is TRBD2 (5 bases). Germline V gene data show CDR1 as MDHEN and CDR2 as SYDVKM. The CDR3 has 16 residues. V was trimmed by 2 bases and J by 6 bases, leaving 18 bases between them. The CDR3 region is CASSLPNPNRRDTQYF. Here the CDR3 DNA reads TGTGCCAGCAGTTTACCAAACCCGAACCGGAGGGATACGCAGTATTTT. The whole variable domain, filled in from reference TRBV28 and TRBJ2-3, reads DVKVTQSSRYLVKRTGEKVFLECVQDMDHENMFWYRQDPGLGLRLIYFSYDVKMKEKGDIPEGYSVSREKKERFSLILESASTNQTSMYLCASSLPNPNRRDTQYFGPGTRLTVL.

This clonotype was picked up a small number of times. As DNA, the CDR3 is TGTGCCACCGGGACTCCGGGGGGCTACACCTTC. Protein product: CATGTPGGYTF. J is TRBJ1-2 and V is TRBV28; D possibly corresponds to TRBD1 (5 bases). The CDR3 runs to 11 residues. V was pared by 10 bases and J by 8 bases, with 14 bases between. Germline-derived CDR1 and CDR2 are MDHEN and SYDVKM.

The DNA of the CDR3 is TGTGCCACCAGTGATTTCGCGGGACTAGCGGGGGGGAACACCGGGGAGCTGTTTTTT. This codes for CATSDFAGLAGGNTGELFF. The genes are TRBV24-1 and TRBJ2-2; 15 positions agree with TRBD2. Germline values: CDR1 KGHDR, CDR2 SFDVKD. V shed 1 base, J shed 1 base, and the junction held 3 bases outside the gene matches. This CDR3 is 19 amino acids long.

In the case of this clonotype: With a much larger clone just one base away, this may be a read error. This sequence joins TRBV5-4 and TRBJ2-7, with D tentatively TRBD2 (5 bases). In germline, CDR1 is SGHNT, CDR2 YYREEE (reference sequence). There are 13 residues in the CDR3. CDR3 sequence: CASSSAGSYERYF. The CDR3 DNA reads as TGTGCCAGCAGCTCGGCGGGCTCCTACGAGCGGTACTTC. Together with reference TRBV5-4 and TRBJ2-7, the CDR3 gives the full variable domain: ETGVTQSPTHLIKTRGQQVTLRCSSQSGHNTVSWYQQALGQGPQFIFQYYREEENGRGNFPPRFSGLQFPNYSSELNVNALELDDSALYLCASSSAGSYERYFGPGTRLTVT.

DNA of the CDR3: TGTGCCAGCCACCTGAATCCGGCCGGGGAGCTGTTTTTT. Translated, it gives CASHLNPAGELFF. This chain uses TRBV6-2 or TRBV6-3 with TRBJ2-2; D is uncertain. V lost 8 bases and J 6 bases, leaving 13 bases between the germline ends. CDR1 MNHEY and CDR2 SVGEGT come from the germline V gene. The CDR3 runs to 13 residues.

In its sample, this clonotype was seen a few times. The CDR3 coding sequence is TGTGCCAGCAGCCAGGGCGGGGGACTTAAGACCCAGTACTTC. As protein: CASSQGGGLKTQYF. The chain joins TRBV7-2 to TRBJ2-5; the match to TRBD2 covers 7 bases. CDR3 length: 14 residues. V shed 5 bases and J 6 bases; nucleotides not matched to a gene: 9. Germline V CDR1 and CDR2: SGHTA, FQGNSA.

This chain links TRBV7-3 with TRBJ2-1; 11 bases align to TRBD2. The V and J ends lost 4 bases and 3 bases, in that order; junction bases with no gene match: 11. The CDR3 runs 18 residues. The germline V gene has CDR1 SGHTA and CDR2 FQGTGA. CDR3: CASSSTRNSGRVYNEQFF. Here the CDR3 DNA reads TGTGCCAGCAGCTCGACGCGCAATAGCGGGAGGGTCTACAATGAGCAGTTCTTC.

The genes are TRBV7-3 and TRBJ2-1; 7 positions agree with TRBD1. Germline V gene lookup returns CDR1 SGHTA and CDR2 FQGTGA. This CDR3 is built from 15 residues. Unmatched junction bases numbered 5, after V lost 2 bases and J lost 4 bases. CDR3 protein: CASSLEGTVYNEQFF. The CDR3 nucleotides read TGTGCCAGCAGCTTAGAGGGGACAGTGTACAATGAGCAGTTCTTC.

The V call is TRBV7-2, the J call TRBJ2-5; 8 bases align to TRBD1. The J call may not be correct, given that the DNA end is closer to TRBJ2-7. The CDR3 length is 14 residues. Germline CDR1 SGHTA, CDR2 FQGNSA. In nucleotides, the CDR3 is TGTGCCAGCAGCTCCCACGGACAGGGCAACGAGCAGTACTTC. Residues: CASSSHGQGNEQYF.

The chain links TRBV7-3 to TRBJ2-7; 12 bases line up with TRBD2. V dropped 4 bases and J dropped 4; count of bases not matched to a gene: 8. Germline CDR1 and CDR2: SGHTA and FQGTGA. There are 16 residues in the CDR3. Here the CDR3 reads CASSSLTSGSSYEQYF. The CDR3 coding sequence is TGTGCCAGCAGCTCCTTGACTAGCGGGAGTTCGTACGAGCAGTACTTC. The full variable domain, rest sourced from reference TRBV7-3 and TRBJ2-7, is GAGVSQTPSNKVTEKGKYVELRCDPISGHTALYWYRQSLGQGPEFLIYFQGTGAADDSGLPNDRFFAVRPEGSVSTLKIQRTERGDSAVYLCASSSLTSGSSYEQYFGPGTRLTVT.

The rearrangement uses TRBV20-1 and TRBJ1-5; D gene uncertain. The CDR3 loop spans 14 amino acids. In germline, CDR1 is DFQATT, CDR2 SNEGSKA (reference sequence). Deletions cut 6 bases from V and 0 bases from J, with 12 bases between. The CDR3 DNA is TGCAGTGCCCGGAATCCTGATAGCAATCAGCCCCAGCATTTT. The encoded protein is CSARNPDSNQPQHF.

Details on this clonotype: A much larger clonotype is one base distant, so this may be a read error. The chain combines TRBV11-2 with TRBJ2-3; 9 bases line up with TRBD1. CDR3 length equals 16 residues. The germline gives CDR1 SGHAT, CDR2 FQNNGV. V lost 8 bases and J lost 1; bases outside the gene matches: 10. CDR3 residues: CASGTGTSLCTDTQYF. Here the CDR3 DNA reads TGTGCCAGCGGGACAGGGACCTCACTTTGCACAGATACGCAGTATTTT. Full variable domain (missing parts from reference TRBV11-2 and TRBJ2-3): EAGVAQSPRYKIIEKRQSVAFWCNPISGHATLYWYQQILGQGPKLLIQFQNNGVVDDSQLPKDRFSAERLKGVDSTLKIQPAKLEDSAVYLCASGTGTSLCTDTQYFGPGTRLTVL.